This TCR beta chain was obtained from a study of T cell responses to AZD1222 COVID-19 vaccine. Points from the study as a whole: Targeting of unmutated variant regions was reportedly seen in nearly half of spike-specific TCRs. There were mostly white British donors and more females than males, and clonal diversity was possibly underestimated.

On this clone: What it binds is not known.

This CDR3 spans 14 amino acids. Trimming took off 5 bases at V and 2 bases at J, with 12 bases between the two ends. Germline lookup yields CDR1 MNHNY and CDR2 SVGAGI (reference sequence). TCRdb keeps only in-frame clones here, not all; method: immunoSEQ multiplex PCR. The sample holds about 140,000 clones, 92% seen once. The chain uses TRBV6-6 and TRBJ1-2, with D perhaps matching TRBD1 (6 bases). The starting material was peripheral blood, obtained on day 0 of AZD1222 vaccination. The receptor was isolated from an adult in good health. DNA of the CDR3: TGTGCCAGCAGTACCAGGGGACAAAACTATGGCTACACCTTC. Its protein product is CASSTRGQNYGYTF.